This TCR beta chain was retrieved from a study of blood T cell repertoires in COVID-19 (dated by TCRdb to about 2020). About the investigation overall: Samples from collaborators originated in the United States, Italy and Spain and spanned both the acute and convalescent phases of COVID-19. A de-identified subject ID, COVID-19 status, age in years and sex were almost always included in the sample metadata. The material from the prospective study consisted of cDNA or gDNA derived from T cells, B-cell-depleted T cells, or PBMCs. The samples were drawn from the first 160 participants of the ongoing ImmuneRACE study and from over 950 subjects provided by 6 global collaborators. Where available, HLA class I and class II types were obtained from metadata supplied by the sample provider rather than from assay-based typing. The dataset comprised deeply sampled blood TCRbeta repertoires from subjects exposed to, actively infected with, or recovered from COVID-19. The repertoires were released in a freely available public database intended as a resource for research on the immune response to SARS-CoV-2.

TCRbeta CDR3 regions were amplified from genomic DNA by means of the immunoSEQ Assay, a bias-controlled multiplex PCR. Processing in the source paper ran as follows. Within the assay, amplification of reference gene primers was used to estimate how many nucleated cells each sample contained. To quantify the absolute abundance of each unique TCRbeta CDR3 rearrangement, sequence reads were collapsed and filtered. For each sample, productive Simpson clonality was calculated as the square root of Simpson's diversity index across productive rearrangements. The table comes from immuneACCESS by way of TCRdb, which keeps in-frame sequences with V and J called. Part of the clones is missing from these tables; in studies checked, under half for an unresolved V gene and the rest for unknown reasons. The DNA was the basis for D and trimming; V, J and clone size are from that table. This sample holds around 200,000 clones; about 85% were observed only once. Jointly, the top ten make up under 0.9% of the sample.

The collaborating institutions used their own protocols to collect whole blood in K2EDTA tubes. For TCRbeta analysis, collaborator samples were shipped as frozen whole blood, as isolated PBMCs, or as DNA extracted from either sample type. As encoded in the germline V gene, CDR1 is MNHEY while CDR2 is SVGAGI. Including the terminal cysteine and phenylalanine, the CDR3 comprises 14 residues. Only CDR3 DNA is held: 42 bases, read in frame from base 1. Trimming costs V 6 bases and J 2 bases, and their ends lie 14 bases apart. Concerning this clone itself: Its cognate antigen has yet to be identified. Base-call qualities are not available, and no considerably larger clone is one nucleotide away.

Findings and caveats that apply to the study as a whole: How much clinical and demographic metadata was included differed by source and by participant, and the metadata was provided uncurated.

The rearrangement combines TRBV6-5 with TRBJ2-7; the D gene is perhaps TRBD1, from 6 matching bases. The clonotype comes from a man aged 35-49 years with acute or convalescent COVID-19. The sample comprised peripheral blood. The CDR3 here reads CASSHREIPYEQYF. The sequenced DNA is TGTGCCAGCAGCCACAGGGAAATCCCCTACGAGCAGTACTTC.